The text below deals with one T cell receptor beta chain. There were TCR beta CDR3 regions amplified from RNA transcripts. Using the HTBI primer set, a first-round RT-PCR was run on the TCR CDR3. TCRdb called the multiplex PCR reads again in MiXCR, with one record for every CDR3 protein. The sample includes hundreds of thousands of distinct CDR3 sequences, 15% to 20% of them seen just once. Trimming removed 6 bases from V and 7 bases from J, with 20 bases in between. This CDR3 spans 15 amino acids. CDR1 MNHEY and CDR2 SMNVEV come from the germline V gene (reference sequence). Uncontrolled infections, other autoimmune diseases, pregnancy or lactation led to exclusion of patients. The source of the PBMCs was 10 ml of fresh peripheral blood. The record originates from a study of T cells in Graves' hyperthyroidism and ophthalmopathy.

Material: blood. The sequence was obtained from a woman aged 45-65 years with Graves' hyperthyroidism that later progressed to Graves' ophthalmopathy. This chain connects TRBV27 to TRBJ2-3; D is possibly TRBD2 (6 bases). The CDR3 reads CASSLAVGSGNTQYF. The CDR3 nucleotides read TGTGCCAGCAGCTTAGCGGTCGGGAGTGGAAATACGCAGTATTTT.